A single sample is the source of the 21 T cell receptor beta chains below, sequenced in a study of blood T cells in healthy people across ages. Sample-barcoded 5' priming and a J-beta primer mix drove a second PCR of roughly 6 to 12 cycles. MiXCR, run by TCRdb on the 5' RACE reads, gives a single entry per CDR3 protein. The sample includes roughly 1,500,000 distinct CDR3 sequences, about 40% of them seen just once. Sequences were obtained from blood. These receptors originate from a woman aged 18 to 35 in good health.

This clonotype occurred a few times. The rearrangement uses TRBV7-9 and TRBJ2-1; no clear D gene. The germline V gene encodes CDR1 SEHNR and CDR2 FQNEAQ (reference sequence). V lost 4 bases to trimming and J lost 4 bases, with 8 bases between them. This CDR3 has 13 residues. The DNA for the CDR3 is TGTGCCAGCAGCTCGACATTGTACAATGAGCAGTTCTTC. Translated, it gives CASSSTLYNEQFF.

This chain connects TRBV19 to TRBJ2-2; D is unresolved. V lost 0 bases and J 7 bases, leaving 6 bases between the germline ends. Germline assignment: CDR1 LNHDA and CDR2 SQIVND (reference sequence). This CDR3 has 13 residues. In DNA, the CDR3 is TGTGCCAGTAGTATAGACAGGAGCGGGGAGCTGTTTTTT. Its translation: CASSIDRSGELFF.

This rearrangement joins TRBV4-1 to TRBJ2-5, with 8 bases matching TRBD2. There are 17 residues in the CDR3. Germline V gene data show CDR1 as MGHRA and CDR2 as YSYEKL. With V trimmed by 4 bases and J by 11 bases, 21 bases remained unmatched. CDR3 nucleotides: TGCGCCAGCAGCCTCCGGCCGCGGGGGGCGGCCTACAATGAGCAGTACTTC. Protein product: CASSLRPRGAAYNEQYF.

This clonotype occurred a few times. The chain uses TRBV12-3 or TRBV12-4 and TRBJ2-1; tentative D call: TRBD2 (6 bases). V gave up 6 bases and J gave up 7 bases, with 13 bases separating them. The CDR3 sequence is 13 residues long. The CDR3 nucleotides are TGTGCCAGCAGCCCCGACGCGGGGAATGAGCAGTTCTTC. Translation: CASSPDAGNEQFF.

The chain uses TRBV20-1 and TRBJ2-5; possible D gene TRBD2, 5 bases. The V gene lost 2 bases and the J gene lost 4 bases, with 14 bases spanning the gap. The CDR3 runs 14 residues. In germline, CDR1 is DFQATT, CDR2 SNEGSKA (reference sequence). The CDR3 loop reads CSARRLVGGETQYF. The CDR3 bases are TGCAGTGCTAGAAGGCTAGTCGGAGGAGAGACCCAGTACTTC.

This sequence joins TRBV20-1 and TRBJ2-3; weak D call: TRBD1 (6 bases). CDR3 length: 14 residues. Germline values: CDR1 DFQATT, CDR2 SNEGSKA (reference sequence). The CDR3 sequence is CRTIPGHTTDTQYF. As DNA, the CDR3 is TGCAGAACAATACCGGGACACACCACAGATACGCAGTATTTT.

The rearrangement uses TRBV5-5 and TRBJ2-1; 7 bases match TRBD1. J lost 13 bases, V lost 4 bases, and 17 bases had no gene match. The CDR3 consists of 15 residues. CDR1 is SGHKS and CDR2 is YYEKEE in the germline V gene (reference sequence). The CDR3 nucleotides read TGTGCCAGCAGCGTGACAGGGAATTCGGAAGAGACCCAGTTCTTC. Translating gives CASSVTGNSEETQFF.

This clonotype was counted only a few times. The chain recombines TRBV7-8 with TRBJ2-2; the D is unclear. The V end lost 5 bases, the J end lost 0 bases, and 10 bases lay between the germline ends. CDR3 length equals 15 residues. The germline gives CDR1 SGHVS, CDR2 FQNEAQ. CDR3 in amino acids: CASSRWGSNTGELFF. The CDR3 DNA follows: TGTGCCAGCAGCCGTTGGGGTTCGAACACCGGGGAGCTGTTTTTT. Together with reference TRBV7-8 and TRBJ2-2, the CDR3 gives the full variable domain: GAGVSQSPRYKVAKRGQDVALRCDPISGHVSLFWYQQALGQGPEFLTYFQNEAQLDKSGLPSDRFFAERPEGSVSTLKIQRTQQEDSAVYLCASSRWGSNTGELFFGEGSRLTVL.

The chain recombines TRBV6-1 with TRBJ1-1, with TRBD1 as a possible D gene (5 bases). Trimming removed 6 bases at V and 1 base at J, with 15 bases between. CDR1 MNHNS and CDR2 SASEGT come from the germline V gene. The CDR3 runs to 15 residues. CDR3 residues: CASSLQVDRNTEAFF. The CDR3 bases are TGTGCCAGCAGCCTACAGGTGGATCGGAACACTGAAGCTTTCTTT.

This clonotype has more than one count but fewer than ten. The V gene is TRBV6-6, the J gene TRBJ2-7; 13 positions match TRBD2. The J call is doubtful: the DNA matches TRBJ2-5 better. The CDR3 contains 17 residues. CDR1 is MNHNY and CDR2 is SVGAGI in the germline V gene (reference sequence). The CDR3 loop is CASSYGTSGVTRGTQYF. As DNA, the CDR3 is TGTGCCAGCAGTTACGGGACTAGCGGGGTGACGAGGGGGACCCAGTACTTC.

This clonotype came up a few times. The chain is built from TRBV2 and TRBJ2-1; the match to TRBD2 covers 8 bases. V shed 4 bases, J shed 2 bases, and the junction held 4 bases outside the gene matches. CDR1 SNHLY and CDR2 FYNNEI come from the germline V gene. This CDR3 is built from 15 residues. CDR3 in amino acids: CASSVGAGAYNEQFF. The CDR3 DNA reads TGTGCCAGCAGTGTCGGAGCGGGGGCCTACAATGAGCAGTTCTTC.

This clonotype was counted only a few times. CDR3 residues: CASSPMTGMNTEAFF. The CDR3 DNA sequence: TGTGCCAGCAGCCCGATGACAGGGATGAACACTGAAGCTTTCTTT. This chain uses TRBV7-3 with TRBJ1-1, with 7 bases that match TRBD1. Looked up from germline, CDR1 is SGHTA and CDR2 is FQGTGA. V shed 5 bases, J shed 0 bases, and the junction held 6 bases outside the gene matches. The CDR3 runs 15 residues.

The chain's CDR3 is CSVGGTAGYTF. As DNA, the CDR3 is TGCAGCGTCGGGGGAACTGCGGGCTACACCTTC. The chain is built from TRBV29-1 and TRBJ1-2; a possible D gene is TRBD1 (5 bases). The V end was cut by 6 bases, the J end by 8 bases, with 13 bases between. There are 11 residues in the CDR3. The germline gives CDR1 SQVTM, CDR2 ANQGSEA.

This clonotype came up once. A clone one base away is much larger, so this may be a read error. J is TRBJ2-5 and V is TRBV2; D might be TRBD1 or TRBD2, each matching 6 bases. CDR1 is SNHLY and CDR2 is FYNNEI in the germline V gene. V was cut by 4 bases and J by 11 bases, with 23 bases left in between. The CDR3 spans 15 residues. The CDR3 region is CASSVSGGGYNEQYF. The CDR3 DNA reads TGTGCCAGCAGTGTCTCCGGGGGCGGTTACAATGAGCAGTACTTC.

The chain employs TRBV12-3 or TRBV12-4 and TRBJ1-2, with D possibly TRBD1 on 5 matching bases. Trimming left V 3 bases short and J 4 bases short, with 12 bases between. The CDR3 totals 14 residues. CDR3 nucleotides: TGTGCCAGCAGTTTTCAGGGCGCTATCTATGGCTACACCTTC. The encoded protein is CASSFQGAIYGYTF.

Comment on this clonotype: At one end the junction does not follow the germline gene, possibly because of a read error. The chain is built from TRBV5-1 and TRBJ2-1; D is unclear. The CDR3 length is 14 residues. The V gene's germline CDR1 is SGHRS and CDR2 YFSETQ. The CDR3 protein is CASGLAQPWNEQFF. The CDR3 nucleotides read TGCGCCAGCGGCTTGGCCCAGCCTTGGAATGAGCAGTTCTTC.

The genes are TRBV7-9 and TRBJ2-4, with D uncertain. Germline assignment: CDR1 SEHNR and CDR2 FQNEAQ (reference sequence). Trimming removed 3 bases from V and 0 bases from J, with 9 bases in between. The length of the CDR3 is 15 residues. Written as DNA, the CDR3 is TGTGCCAGCAGCTTGGTGGAGCTAGCCAAAAACATTCAGTACTTC. Its protein is CASSLVELAKNIQYF.

The J gene is TRBJ1-2, the V gene TRBV4-1; TRBD1 aligns across 7 bases. After removal of 5 bases from V and 4 bases from J, the junction contained 7 bases not matched to a gene. Germline assignment: CDR1 MGHRA and CDR2 YSYEKL. The CDR3 spans 14 residues. In DNA, the CDR3 is TGCGCCAGCAGCACACCAACAGGGGCCTATGGCTACACCTTC. It encodes CASSTPTGAYGYTF.

This sequence joins TRBV12-3 or TRBV12-4 and TRBJ1-2, with unresolved D. The length of the CDR3 is 13 residues. V was clipped by 2 bases and J by 8 bases, with 12 bases between them. The CDR3 DNA reads as TGTGCCAGCAGTTTACTTGGCCGGGTAGGCTACACCTTC. Encoded protein: CASSLLGRVGYTF.

The V and J genes are TRBV12-3 or TRBV12-4 and TRBJ1-4, with D possibly being TRBD1 (5 bases). Trimming left V 1 base short and J 6 bases short, with 12 bases between. The CDR3 covers 15 residues. The CDR3, as DNA: TGTGCCAGCAGTTTAGTTGTTGGAGGGGATGAAAAACTGTTTTTT. It codes for CASSLVVGGDEKLFF.

In this sample, this clonotype turned up a few times. The chain combines TRBV9 with TRBJ2-7, with a weak D call TRBD1 (5 bases). Germline V gene data show CDR1 as SGDLS and CDR2 as YYNGEE. CDR3 length: 15 residues. Trimming pared 2 bases from V and 2 bases from J, leaving 14 bases between. CDR3 DNA: TGTGCCAGCAGCGTCGGCAGGGTTTACACCTACGAGCAGTACTTC. Translated, it gives CASSVGRVYTYEQYF. The full variable domain, with the rest looked up from reference TRBV9 and TRBJ2-7, is DSGVTQTPKHLITATGQRVTLRCSPRSGDLSVYWYQQSLDQGLQFLIQYYNGEERAKGNILERFSAQQFPDLHSELNLSSLELGDSALYFCASSVGRVYTYEQYFGPGTRLTVT.